The present T cell receptor beta chain was sequenced within a study of glioma-infiltrating T cells after dendritic cell vaccination. Study context: Treatment, given 2003 to 2012, was autologous tumor lysate-pulsed dendritic cell vaccination. The vaccine used monocyte-derived dendritic cells pulsed overnight with autologous tumor lysate.

The primer mix had 60 V beta and 13 J beta primers. Some clones are missing from TCRdb's copy, which holds only in-frame ones; the method was immunoSEQ multiplex PCR. The sample includes about 73,000 clones, approximately 80% of them seen just once. This clone was seen a few times. This TCR came from a human donor with glioblastoma. The sample in question was blood, obtained before dendritic cell vaccination.

The CDR3 bases are TGTGCCAGCAGCTTCGGGGGGCAAAATGAGCAGTTCTTC. Translated: CASSFGGQNEQFF. This chain uses TRBV13 with TRBJ2-1; TRBD2 might be the D (7 bases). CDR3 length: 13 amino acids. The germline V gene has CDR1 PRHDT and CDR2 FYEKMQ (reference sequence). Trimming removed 3 bases at V and 7 bases at J, with 10 bases between.